Below are 27 T cell receptor beta chains sequenced from a single sample in a study of blood T cell repertoires in COVID-19 (dated by TCRdb to 2020 to 2021). Receptor libraries were prepared by the immunoSEQ multiplex PCR assay. As stored in TCRdb, this immuneACCESS dataset retains in-frame rearrangements with V and J assigned. A fraction of the clones does not appear; measured against another copy, unresolved V genes explain less than half of the discrepancy, and the remainder lacks a known reason. A total of approximately 360,000 clones appear in this sample, around 92% of them only once. The ten largest clones represent approximately 1.2% of the sample. Sequencing was carried out using peripheral blood. These receptors originate from a man aged 35 to 55 with acute or convalescent COVID-19.

The chain links TRBV4-1 to TRBJ2-1, with 10 bases aligning to TRBD1. This CDR3 is built from 16 residues. CDR1 MGHRA and CDR2 YSYEKL come from the germline V gene. V gave up 4 bases and J gave up 2 bases; unmatched junction bases: 5. In nucleotides, the CDR3 is TGCGCCAGCAGCCGCGGGACAGGGGTGACCTACAATGAGCAGTTCTTC. This translates into CASSRGTGVTYNEQFF.

The J gene is TRBJ2-3, the V gene TRBV6-4; TRBD2 matches at 7 bases. The CDR3 spans 16 residues. J was trimmed by 4 bases and V by 5 bases; bases with no gene match: 12. Germline lookup yields CDR1 MRHNA and CDR2 SNTAGT. CDR3 residues: CASSPLGLAEPDTQYF. As DNA, the CDR3 is TGTGCCAGCAGTCCGTTGGGGCTAGCGGAACCAGATACGCAGTATTTT.

The genes are TRBV20-1 and TRBJ2-1; TRBD2 matches at 9 bases. CDR1 is DFQATT, CDR2 SNEGSKA, per germline (reference sequence). J was trimmed by 0 bases and V by 3 bases; bases with no gene match: 3. This CDR3 has 15 amino acids. CDR3 residues: CSASLAGSSYNEQFF. CDR3 DNA sequence: TGCAGTGCTAGTCTAGCGGGGAGCTCCTACAATGAGCAGTTCTTC.

The sample holds one count of this clone. The rearrangement links TRBV27 to TRBJ2-7; D may be TRBD1 (6 bases). This CDR3 has 13 residues. V was clipped by 2 bases and J by 3 bases, with 8 bases between them. CDR1 MNHEY and CDR2 SMNVEV come from the germline V gene (reference sequence). For the CDR3, the DNA is TGTGCCAGCAGTTTAACAGGGAACTACGAGCAGTACTTC. It encodes CASSLTGNYEQYF.

This rearrangement joins TRBV28 to TRBJ1-6; TRBD1 matches at 9 bases. Unmatched junction bases numbered 6, after V lost 2 bases and J lost 7 bases. The CDR3 is made up of 16 amino acids. From germline, CDR1 is MDHEN and CDR2 SYDVKM. The CDR3 bases are TGTGCCAGCAGTTTACCACGGACAGGGGTCAATTCACCCCTCCACTTT. It translates to CASSLPRTGVNSPLHF.

The chain is built from TRBV7-9 and TRBJ1-2; TRBD1 aligns across 8 bases. The germline V gene has CDR1 SEHNR and CDR2 FQNEAQ (reference sequence). The CDR3 is 14 amino acids. With V trimmed by 5 bases and J by 7 bases, 9 bases remained unmatched. CDR3 loop: CASSPGPGGSGYTF. The CDR3 nucleotides are TGTGCCAGCAGCCCCGGCCCAGGGGGCTCTGGCTACACCTTC.

This sequence joins TRBV7-6 and TRBJ1-6; tentatively, D is TRBD1 (6 bases). Germline-derived CDR1 and CDR2 are SGHVS and FNYEAQ. This CDR3 is built from 15 residues. Trimming took 5 bases from V and 7 from J, leaving 15 bases between them. CDR3 amino acids: CASSPQGSGNSPLHF. The CDR3 DNA follows: TGTGCCAGCAGCCCACAGGGTAGTGGGAATTCACCCCTCCACTTT.

This clone was seen a few times. The chain has TRBV6-5 and TRBJ1-5; 8 bases match TRBD1. V shed 2 bases and J 4 bases; nucleotides not matched to a gene: 4. The CDR3 is 15 residues long. The germline gives CDR1 MNHEY, CDR2 SVGAGI. The CDR3 reads CASSYTRGPNQPQHF. In DNA, the CDR3 is TGTGCCAGCAGTTACACCAGGGGGCCGAATCAGCCCCAGCATTTT.

The chain uses TRBV4-2 and TRBJ1-2; D perhaps matches TRBD1 (6 bases). Between the trimmed V and J ends, which lost 0 bases and 8 bases, there was a span of 16 bases. CDR3 length: 15 amino acids. The germline V gene has CDR1 LGHNA and CDR2 YNFKEQ. The DNA of the CDR3 is TGTGCCAGCAGCCAAGAGGAGGTCAGGGGAAAGGGCTACACCTTC. It codes for CASSQEEVRGKGYTF.

The chain carries TRBV6-6 and TRBJ2-7; 7 bases map to TRBD2. V shed 7 bases and J 10 bases; nucleotides not matched to a gene: 22. This CDR3 is built from 16 residues. CDR1 and CDR2 (germline): MNHNY, SVGAGI (reference sequence). The DNA for the CDR3 is TGTGCCAGCACGGCAGGCCAGACCTTCCTCGGGAGGAAACAGTACTTC. Translation gives CASTAGQTFLGRKQYF.

This chain joins TRBV12-3 or TRBV12-4 and TRBJ2-7; the match to TRBD2 covers 7 bases. The ends lost 6 bases at V and 2 bases at J; junction bases unmatched: 4. The CDR3 is 13 residues long. The CDR3 DNA reads as TGTGCCAGCAGGAGGAGCGGGGCCTACGAGCAGTACTTC. Translating gives CASRRSGAYEQYF.

This clone has just one count. This rearrangement joins TRBV10-3 to TRBJ1-1, with TRBD1 matching over 7 bases. V lost 5 bases and J lost 2; bases outside the gene matches: 11. Germline CDR1 and CDR2: ENHRY and SYGVKD. The CDR3 length is 16 residues. The CDR3 region is CAISSSTQGLNTEAFF. In DNA form, the CDR3 reads TGTGCCATCAGTTCTTCGACACAGGGGTTAAACACTGAAGCTTTCTTT.

The chain is built from TRBV6-2 or TRBV6-3 and TRBJ1-6, with a weak D call TRBD1 (6 bases). The V end was cut by 0 bases, the J end by 8 bases, with 11 bases between. Germline CDR1 reads MNHEY; CDR2 reads SVGEGT. This CDR3 has 15 amino acids. CDR3 protein: CASSYSRTVYSPLHF. In DNA form, the CDR3 reads TGTGCCAGCAGTTACTCTCGGACAGTATATTCACCCCTCCACTTT.

The CDR3 DNA sequence: TGTGCCAGCAGCACTACTACAGGGCGGCCCCAGCATTTT. This sequence encodes CASSTTTGRPQHF. The V and J genes are TRBV7-8 and TRBJ1-5, with D possibly TRBD1 on 6 matching bases. V was cut by 5 bases and J by 9 bases, with 14 bases left in between. CDR3 length equals 13 residues. From germline, CDR1 is SGHVS and CDR2 FQNEAQ.

CDR3 amino acids: CASSQDGLGARGYTF. CDR3 DNA sequence: TGTGCCAGCAGCCAAGATGGTCTGGGGGCGAGGGGCTACACCTTC. V and J are TRBV4-2 and TRBJ1-2, with D possibly TRBD1 on 6 matching bases. This CDR3 has 15 amino acids. V lost 0 bases, J lost 8 bases, and 16 bases lay in between. Germline-derived CDR1 and CDR2 are LGHNA and YNFKEQ.

The chain employs TRBV28 and TRBJ1-1; D might be TRBD1 (6 bases). V shed 7 bases and J shed 7 bases, with 13 bases lying between them. This CDR3 contains 12 residues. The V gene's germline CDR1 is MDHEN and CDR2 SYDVKM. CDR3 region: CASTKLGGEAFF. The CDR3 nucleotides read TGTGCCAGCACCAAGCTAGGGGGTGAAGCTTTCTTT.

V usage is TRBV5-5 and J usage is TRBJ2-5, with D unresolved. The CDR3 length is 15 residues. The ends were cut back, 4 bases at V and 4 bases at J, with 17 bases in the middle. In germline, CDR1 is SGHKS, CDR2 YYEKEE (reference sequence). The CDR3 DNA follows: TGTGCCAGCAGCCCAATTGTGGAGAGAAGAGAGACCCAGTACTTC. Its translation is CASSPIVERRETQYF.

This chain uses TRBV5-1 with TRBJ1-1; 8 nucleotides match TRBD1. The junction had 13 bases not matched to a gene; V was cut back by 2 bases and J by 4 bases. The germline V gene encodes CDR1 SGHRS and CDR2 YFSETQ. There are 17 residues in the CDR3. Written as DNA, the CDR3 is TGCGCCAGCAGCTTTGTAAACCAGGGGGCTCAGGGCACTGAAGCTTTCTTT. The encoded protein is CASSFVNQGAQGTEAFF.

This clone showed up just once. The chain combines TRBV28 with TRBJ2-3; 8 nucleotides agree with TRBD1. The length of the CDR3 is 13 residues. CDR1 and CDR2 (germline): MDHEN, SYDVKM. V was pared by 7 bases and J by 3 bases, with 3 bases of the junction left unmatched. CDR3 in DNA: TGTGCCAGCATCGGACAGGGAACAGATACGCAGTATTTT. It encodes CASIGQGTDTQYF. Complete variable domain (other parts from reference TRBV28 and TRBJ2-3): DVKVTQSSRYLVKRTGEKVFLECVQDMDHENMFWYRQDPGLGLRLIYFSYDVKMKEKGDIPEGYSVSREKKERFSLILESASTNQTSMYLCASIGQGTDTQYFGPGTRLTVL.

This chain connects TRBV7-8 to TRBJ2-2; 9 bases fit TRBD2. The CDR3 has 16 amino acids. Germline assignment: CDR1 SGHVS and CDR2 FQNEAQ. Trimming cost V 0 bases and J 6 bases; bases outside gene matches: 5. DNA of the CDR3: TGTGCCAGCAGCTTAGCTGGCGGGGGGGCAGCCGGGGAGCTGTTTTTT. Protein: CASSLAGGGAAGELFF.

The V gene is TRBV2, the J gene TRBJ1-6; perhaps TRBD1 as D (6 bases). Trimming removed 1 base at V and 6 bases at J, with 13 bases between. CDR3 length equals 16 residues. Germline assignment: CDR1 SNHLY and CDR2 FYNNEI. The CDR3 here is CASSEDTGFGNSPLHF. CDR3 coding DNA: TGTGCCAGCAGTGAAGACACAGGGTTTGGTAATTCACCCCTCCACTTT. Full variable domain (outside the CDR3, taken from reference TRBV2 and TRBJ1-6): EPEVTQTPSHQVTQMGQEVILRCVPISNHLYFYWYRQILGQKVEFLVSFYNNEISEKSEIFDDQFSVERPDGSNFTLKIRSTKLEDSAMYFCASSEDTGFGNSPLHFGNGTRLTVT.

The V call is TRBV28, the J call TRBJ1-2; D gene uncertain. Between the trimmed V and J ends, which lost 4 bases and 4 bases, there was a span of 10 bases. The CDR3 loop spans 13 amino acids. Germline CDR1 and CDR2: MDHEN and SYDVKM. As DNA, the CDR3 is TGTGCCAGCAGTTCCGGGGATCTCTATGGCTACACCTTC. As protein: CASSSGDLYGYTF.

The chain has TRBV5-1 and TRBJ1-6, with TRBD1 matching over 8 bases. Trimming took 4 bases from V and 0 from J; bases not matched to a gene: 9. The CDR3 runs to 18 residues. CDR1 is SGHRS, CDR2 YFSETQ, per germline. CDR3 protein: CASSQAGQASSYNSPLHF. In DNA, the CDR3 is TGCGCCAGCAGCCAAGCGGGACAGGCGAGCTCCTATAATTCACCCCTCCACTTT. The variable domain in full, with the rest retrieved from reference TRBV5-1 and TRBJ1-6, is KAGVTQTPRYLIKTRGQQVTLSCSPISGHRSVSWYQQTPGQGLQFLFEYFSETQRNKGNFPGRFSGRQFSNSRSEMNVSTLELGDSALYLCASSQAGQASSYNSPLHFGNGTRLTVT.

This clone has just one count. The chain carries TRBV18 and TRBJ1-5, with 9 bases aligning to TRBD1. The V gene end was trimmed by 2 bases and the J gene end by 5 bases; junction bases not matched to a gene: 7. Germline loops: CDR1 KGHSH, CDR2 LQKENI. The CDR3 has 16 amino acids. CDR3 DNA sequence: TGTGCCAGCTCACCAGGGCCGGACAGGGGAGATCAGCCCCAGCATTTT. This encodes CASSPGPDRGDQPQHF.

This chain connects TRBV10-3 to TRBJ2-7; possible D gene TRBD1, 6 bases. The germline V and J ends were trimmed by 5 bases and 5 bases, with 19 bases remaining between them. The CDR3 runs to 15 residues. Germline V CDR1 and CDR2: ENHRY, SYGVKD. In nucleotides, the CDR3 is TGTGCCATCAGTTTAAATATGGGGGCCGGAGACGAGCAGTACTTC. Its protein product is CAISLNMGAGDEQYF.

The rearrangement joins TRBV7-2 to TRBJ2-7, with TRBD1 identical over 8 bases. CDR3 length: 15 amino acids. The J segment lost 2 bases and the V segment lost 7 bases, leaving 10 bases of the junction unmatched. The germline V gene has CDR1 SGHTA and CDR2 FQGNSA. CDR3 loop: CASIEMTGATYEQYF. In DNA form, the CDR3 reads TGTGCCAGCATCGAAATGACAGGGGCGACCTACGAGCAGTACTTC.

V and J are TRBV5-5 and TRBJ1-5; D unresolved. V was clipped by 1 base and J by 0 bases, with 11 bases between them. The CDR3 runs to 16 residues. Germline CDR1 SGHKS, CDR2 YYEKEE (reference sequence). CDR3 in DNA: TGTGCCAGCAGCTTGCGTGCAGACTATAGCAATCAGCCCCAGCATTTT. This codes for CASSLRADYSNQPQHF.